The clone carrying this T cell receptor beta chain was seen only a few times. The target antigen is unknown. CDR3 length equals 17 residues. V was cut by 6 bases and J by 4 bases, with 21 bases left in between. CDR1 is MNHEY, CDR2 SMNVEV, per germline (reference sequence). Arm-PCR of CDR3 regions and iRepertoire HTBI primers were used to build TCR beta libraries. TCRdb redid the calling of the multiplex PCR reads with MiXCR, one entry per CDR3 protein. Among 320,000 or so distinct CDR3 sequences listed, 18% were seen once. These data belong to a study of regulatory T cells in long-lasting Graves disease. Study-wide points: Persistent cases favored TRBV28, TRBJ1-2 and TRBJ2-5.

Time point: newly diagnosed GD, antithyroid drugs for less than 3 months. Isolated PBMC RNA provided the starting material for the TCR library. This specimen consisted of peripheral blood mononuclear cells (PBMCs), obtained at new diagnosis, from a patient treated with antithyroid drugs. The chain carries TRBV27 and TRBJ1-4, with D perhaps matching TRBD1 (6 bases). The receptor's source is a female donor with Graves disease. In nucleotides, the CDR3 is TGTGCCAGCAGAACTTACCGGGACACGGGCCTTAATGAAAAACTGTTTTTT. Amino acid sequence: CASRTYRDTGLNEKLFF.